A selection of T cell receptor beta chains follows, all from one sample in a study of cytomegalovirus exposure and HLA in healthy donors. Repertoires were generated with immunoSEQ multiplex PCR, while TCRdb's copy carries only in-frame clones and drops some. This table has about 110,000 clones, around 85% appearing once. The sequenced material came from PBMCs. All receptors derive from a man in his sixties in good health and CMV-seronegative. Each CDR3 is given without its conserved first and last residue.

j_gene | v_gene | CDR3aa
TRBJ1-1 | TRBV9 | ASSPAGAQKAF
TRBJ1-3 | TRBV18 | ASSPNRSPVGNTIY
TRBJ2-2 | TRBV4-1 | ASSRGQGATGELF
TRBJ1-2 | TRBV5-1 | ASSFTPGQNYGYT
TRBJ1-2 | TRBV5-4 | ASSLAVDYGYT
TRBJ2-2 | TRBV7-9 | ASSSTGYNTGELF
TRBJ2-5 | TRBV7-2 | ASSLNLGGETQY
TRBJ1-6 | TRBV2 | ASSEHRGRGSPLH
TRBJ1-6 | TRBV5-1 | ASSLGPRTVDSPLH
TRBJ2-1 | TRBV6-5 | ASSYSIAGGGNEQF
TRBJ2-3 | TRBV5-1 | ASSLVAGGFILTDTQY
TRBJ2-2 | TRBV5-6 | ASSLQLRTGELF
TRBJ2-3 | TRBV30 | AWRGLAAYTQY
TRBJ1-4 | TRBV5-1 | ASSFGGSNEKLF
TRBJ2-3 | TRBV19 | ASSIGTSGASTDTQY
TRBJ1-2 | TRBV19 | AGGRQGSGYT
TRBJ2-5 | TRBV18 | ASSPGETQY
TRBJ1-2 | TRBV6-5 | ASSYIPEGGYT
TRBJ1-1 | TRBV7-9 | ASSHRDRNTEAF
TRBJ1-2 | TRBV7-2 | ASSLARGGLEIYYGYT
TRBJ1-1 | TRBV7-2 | ASSPDTEAF
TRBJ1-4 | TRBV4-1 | ASSQVPGAKLF
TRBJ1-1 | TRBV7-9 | ASSLRNRANTEAF